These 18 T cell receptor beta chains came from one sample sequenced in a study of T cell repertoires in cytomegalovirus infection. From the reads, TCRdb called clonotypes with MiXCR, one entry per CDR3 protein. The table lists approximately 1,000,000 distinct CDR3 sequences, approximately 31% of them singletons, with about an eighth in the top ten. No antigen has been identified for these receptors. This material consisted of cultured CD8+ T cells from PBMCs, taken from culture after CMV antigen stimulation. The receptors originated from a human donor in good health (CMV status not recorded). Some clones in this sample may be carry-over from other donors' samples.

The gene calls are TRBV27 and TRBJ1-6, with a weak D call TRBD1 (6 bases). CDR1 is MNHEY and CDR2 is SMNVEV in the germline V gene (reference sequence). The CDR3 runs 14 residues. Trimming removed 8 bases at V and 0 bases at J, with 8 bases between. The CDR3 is CASQDSSYNSPLHF. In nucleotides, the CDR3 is TGTGCCAGCCAGGACAGCTCCTATAATTCACCCCTCCACTTT.

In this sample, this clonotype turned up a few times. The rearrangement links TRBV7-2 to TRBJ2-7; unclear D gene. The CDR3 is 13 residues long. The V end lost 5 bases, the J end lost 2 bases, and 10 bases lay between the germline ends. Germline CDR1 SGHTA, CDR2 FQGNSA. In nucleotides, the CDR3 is TGTGCCAGCAGCCCGACTGAGGCCTACGAGCAGTACTTC. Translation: CASSPTEAYEQYF. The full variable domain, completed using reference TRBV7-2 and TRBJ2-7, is GAGVSQSPSNKVTEKGKDVELRCDPISGHTALYWYRQSLGQGLEFLIYFQGNSAPDKSGLPSDRFSAERTGGSVSTLTIQRTQQEDSAVYLCASSPTEAYEQYFGPGTRLTVT.

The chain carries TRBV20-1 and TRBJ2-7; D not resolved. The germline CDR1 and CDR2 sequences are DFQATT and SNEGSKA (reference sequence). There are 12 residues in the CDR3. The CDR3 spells CSVGRSSYEQYV. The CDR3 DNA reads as TGCAGCGTCGGGCGGAGCTCCTACGAGCAGTACGTC.

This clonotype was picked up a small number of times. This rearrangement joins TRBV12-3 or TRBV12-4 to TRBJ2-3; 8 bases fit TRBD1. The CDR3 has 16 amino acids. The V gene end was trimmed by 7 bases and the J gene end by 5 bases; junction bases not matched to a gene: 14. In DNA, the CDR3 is TGTGCCAGCACTCAGACAGGGGTACCCCCGGGAGATACGCAGTATTTT. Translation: CASTQTGVPPGDTQYF.

This CDR3 is CASSQYRLNTEAFF. Here the CDR3 DNA reads TGTGCCAGCAGTCAATACAGGTTGAACACTGAAGCTTTCTTT. The chain couples TRBV27 to TRBJ1-1; TRBD1 might be the D (5 bases). The V end was cut by 5 bases, the J end by 0 bases, with 10 bases between. Germline V lookup: CDR1 MNHEY, CDR2 SMNVEV (reference sequence). This CDR3 has 14 residues.

The DNA for the CDR3 is TGTGCCAGCAGCCGGGACAGTGGATCCGAGCAGTACTTC. This sequence encodes CASSRDSGSEQYF. The rearrangement joins TRBV9 to TRBJ2-7, with 7 bases that match TRBD1. V was clipped by 4 bases and J by 6 bases; unmatched bases: 7. Germline V gene lookup returns CDR1 SGDLS and CDR2 YYNGEE. The CDR3 consists of 13 residues.

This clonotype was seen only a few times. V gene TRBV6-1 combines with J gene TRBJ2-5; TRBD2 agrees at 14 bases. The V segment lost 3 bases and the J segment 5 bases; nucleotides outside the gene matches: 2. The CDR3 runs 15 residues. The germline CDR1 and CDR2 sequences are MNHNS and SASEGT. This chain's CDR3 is CASSDGLAGGETQYF. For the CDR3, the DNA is TGTGCCAGCAGTGATGGACTAGCGGGGGGTGAGACCCAGTACTTC.

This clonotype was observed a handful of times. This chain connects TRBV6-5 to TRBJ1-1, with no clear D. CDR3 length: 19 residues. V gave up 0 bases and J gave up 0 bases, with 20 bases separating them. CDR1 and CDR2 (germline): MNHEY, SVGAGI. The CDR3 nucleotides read TGTGCCAGCAGTTACTCATCCCTCCCAGGCCGCCGGGTGAACACTGAAGCTTTCTTT. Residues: CASSYSSLPGRRVNTEAFF.

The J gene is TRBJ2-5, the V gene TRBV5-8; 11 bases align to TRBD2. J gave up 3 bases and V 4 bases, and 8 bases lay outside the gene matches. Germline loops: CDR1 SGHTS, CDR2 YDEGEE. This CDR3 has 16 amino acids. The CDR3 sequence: CASSTDGTSGEETQYF. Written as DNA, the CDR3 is TGTGCCAGCAGCACCGATGGGACTAGCGGAGAAGAGACCCAGTACTTC.

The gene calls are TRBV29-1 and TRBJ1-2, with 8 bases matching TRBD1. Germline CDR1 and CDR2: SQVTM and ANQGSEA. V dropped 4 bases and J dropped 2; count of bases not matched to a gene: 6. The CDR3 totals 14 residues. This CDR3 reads CSVVTGARNYGYTF. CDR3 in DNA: TGCAGCGTTGTGACAGGGGCCCGGAACTATGGCTACACCTTC.

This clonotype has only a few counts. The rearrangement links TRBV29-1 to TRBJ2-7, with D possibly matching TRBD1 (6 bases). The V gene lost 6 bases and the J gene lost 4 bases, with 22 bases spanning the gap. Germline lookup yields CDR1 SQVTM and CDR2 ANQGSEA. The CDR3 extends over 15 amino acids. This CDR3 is CSVPNGTPGRYEQYV. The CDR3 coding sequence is TGCAGCGTCCCGAACGGGACACCGGGAAGGTACGAGCAGTACGTC.

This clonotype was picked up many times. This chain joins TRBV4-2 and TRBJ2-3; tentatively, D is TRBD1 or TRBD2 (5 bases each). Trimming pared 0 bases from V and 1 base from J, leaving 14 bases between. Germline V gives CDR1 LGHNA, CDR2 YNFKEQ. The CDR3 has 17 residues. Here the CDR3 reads CASSQDGAGSRTDTQYF. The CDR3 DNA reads TGTGCCAGCAGCCAAGATGGGGCGGGTTCCCGCACAGATACGCAGTATTTT.

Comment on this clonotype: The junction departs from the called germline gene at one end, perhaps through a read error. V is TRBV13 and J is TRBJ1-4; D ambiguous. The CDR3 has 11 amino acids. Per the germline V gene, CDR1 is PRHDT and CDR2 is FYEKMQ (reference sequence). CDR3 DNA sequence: TGCGCCAGCTGGGAAGAAGGAAAACTGTTTTTT. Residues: CASWEEGKLFF.

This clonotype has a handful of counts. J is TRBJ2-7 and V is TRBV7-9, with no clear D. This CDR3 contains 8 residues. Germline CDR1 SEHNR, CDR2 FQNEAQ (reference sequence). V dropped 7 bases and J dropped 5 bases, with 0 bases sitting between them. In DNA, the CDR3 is TGTGCCAGCAACGAGCAGTACTTC. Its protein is CASNEQYF.

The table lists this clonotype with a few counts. CDR3 loop: CASTRQGAVEDTQYF. In DNA, the CDR3 is TGTGCCAGCACCCGGCAGGGGGCCGTTGAAGATACGCAGTATTTT. This chain joins TRBV6-2 or TRBV6-3 and TRBJ2-3; 8 positions match TRBD1. This CDR3 is 15 amino acids long. Trimming at V came to 7 bases and at J to 5 bases, leaving 11 bases not matched to a gene. CDR1 and CDR2 from the germline V gene are MNHEY and SVGEGT.

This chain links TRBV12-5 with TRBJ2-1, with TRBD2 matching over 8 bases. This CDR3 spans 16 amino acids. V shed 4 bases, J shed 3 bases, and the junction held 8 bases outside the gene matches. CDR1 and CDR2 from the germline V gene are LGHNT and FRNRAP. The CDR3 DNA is TGTGCTAGTGGTTCCCCCGGGGGGGCTGTCTACAATGAGCAGTTCTTC. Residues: CASGSPGGAVYNEQFF.

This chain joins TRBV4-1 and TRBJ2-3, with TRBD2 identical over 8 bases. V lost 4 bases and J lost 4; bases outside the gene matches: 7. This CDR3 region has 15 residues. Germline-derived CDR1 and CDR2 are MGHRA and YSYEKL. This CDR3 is CASSRVAGNPDTQYF. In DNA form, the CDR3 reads TGCGCCAGCAGCCGAGTAGCGGGGAATCCAGATACGCAGTATTTT.

The CDR3 DNA is TGTGCCAGCAGTTTATTGGGACTCCCGAGCTCCTATAATTCACCCCTCCACTTT. It translates to CASSLLGLPSSYNSPLHF. The chain couples TRBV27 to TRBJ1-6; tentative D call: TRBD1 (5 bases). CDR1 and CDR2 from the germline V gene are MNHEY and SMNVEV (reference sequence). The CDR3 extends over 18 amino acids. With 1 base removed from V and 0 bases from J, the gap between germline ends came to 13 bases.